The next 26 T cell receptor beta chains were all read from a single sample in a study of T cells in Graves' hyperthyroidism and ophthalmopathy. TCR beta CDR3 sequences were amplified from RNA transcripts. First-round RT-PCR with HTBI primers amplified the TCR CDR3 region. MiXCR, run by TCRdb on the multiplex PCR reads, gives a single entry per CDR3 protein. The table includes some 690,000 distinct CDR3 sequences, roughly a sixth detected once. Sequencing input: blood. The receptor set was obtained from a man aged 45-60 years with Graves' hyperthyroidism.

The CDR3 sequence: CSAKEISGRDPWETQYF. The CDR3 nucleotides read TGCAGTGCTAAGGAAATCAGCGGGAGGGATCCTTGGGAGACCCAGTACTTC. V usage is TRBV20-1 and J usage is TRBJ2-5; 10 bases are shared with TRBD2. Trimming at V came to 4 bases and at J to 5 bases, leaving 16 bases not matched to a gene. The CDR3 covers 17 residues. Germline values: CDR1 DFQATT, CDR2 SNEGSKA (reference sequence).

The gene calls are TRBV30 and TRBJ2-1, with D possibly TRBD1 on 5 matching bases. Germline CDR1 and CDR2: GTSNPN and SVGIG (reference sequence). CDR3 length: 12 amino acids. V was clipped by 1 base and J by 6 bases, with 7 bases between them. CDR3 in amino acids: CAWSAGPNEQFF. The CDR3 DNA is TGTGCCTGGAGTGCAGGGCCCAATGAGCAGTTCTTC.

This clonotype was recorded at least ten times. V gene TRBV28 combines with J gene TRBJ1-5, with D maybe TRBD1 (5 bases). The CDR3 consists of 15 residues. The V gene lost 3 bases and the J gene lost 0 bases, with 9 bases spanning the gap. The germline V gene encodes CDR1 MDHEN and CDR2 SYDVKM. The CDR3 coding sequence is TGTGCCAGCAGTTTCGCAGGGATTAGCAATCAGCCCCAGCATTTT. Translated, it gives CASSFAGISNQPQHF. Variable domain in full (rest from reference TRBV28 and TRBJ1-5): DVKVTQSSRYLVKRTGEKVFLECVQDMDHENMFWYRQDPGLGLRLIYFSYDVKMKEKGDIPEGYSVSREKKERFSLILESASTNQTSMYLCASSFAGISNQPQHFGDGTRLSIL.

As for this clonotype: Possible read error: a much larger clone is one base away. The J gene is TRBJ1-6, the V gene TRBV30, with D perhaps matching TRBD1 (6 bases). V was trimmed by 4 bases and J by 7 bases, leaving 14 bases between them. CDR1 GTSNPN and CDR2 SVGIG come from the germline V gene (reference sequence). The CDR3 consists of 14 residues. The CDR3 protein is CAWTVDRMNSPLHF. In DNA, the CDR3 is TGTGCCTGGACCGTCGACAGGATGAATTCACCCCTCCACTTT.

The J gene is TRBJ2-5, the V gene TRBV12-3 or TRBV12-4, with 12 bases aligning to TRBD2. The V segment lost 6 bases and the J segment 13 bases; nucleotides outside the gene matches: 9. The CDR3 totals 13 residues. CDR3 amino acids: CASSRLAGVSVYF. As DNA, the CDR3 is TGTGCCAGCAGCAGACTAGCGGGAGTTTCTGTGTACTTC.

This clonotype was counted many times. The chain is built from TRBV6-1 and TRBJ2-7; D is perhaps TRBD2 (6 bases). CDR1 and CDR2 from the germline V gene are MNHNS and SASEGT. V dropped 3 bases and J dropped 0 bases, with 12 bases sitting between them. This CDR3 has 15 amino acids. The CDR3 bases are TGTGCCAGCAGTGATTGGTTGCGGGACTCCTACGAGCAGTACTTC. This gives the protein CASSDWLRDSYEQYF.

Many counts were recorded for this clonotype. This chain uses TRBV2 with TRBJ2-5; perhaps TRBD1 as D (6 bases). With 3 bases removed from V and 1 base from J, the gap between germline ends came to 12 bases. This CDR3 has 15 residues. Germline assignment: CDR1 SNHLY and CDR2 FYNNEI. Here the CDR3 DNA reads TGTGCCAGCAGTGACAGGGGCGACGGCCAAGAGACCCAGTACTTC. Its translation: CASSDRGDGQETQYF. Looking up the rest from reference TRBV2 and TRBJ2-5 gives the full variable domain: EPEVTQTPSHQVTQMGQEVILRCVPISNHLYFYWYRQILGQKVEFLVSFYNNEISEKSEIFDDQFSVERPDGSNFTLKIRSTKLEDSAMYFCASSDRGDGQETQYFGPGTRLLVL.

About this clonotype itself: Given a much more abundant clone one base away, this may be a read error. The rearrangement links TRBV20-1 to TRBJ2-7; no clear D gene. Germline-derived CDR1 and CDR2 are DFQATT and SNEGSKA (reference sequence). Trimming cost V 0 bases and J 2 bases, with 5 bases left between them. The CDR3 length is 12 residues. In DNA, the CDR3 is TGCAGTGCTAGAGATCACACCTACGAGCAGTACTTC. This translates into CSARDHTYEQYF.

This chain joins TRBV19 and TRBJ2-1; D remains ambiguous. V was cut by 3 bases and J by 2 bases, with 5 bases left in between. The CDR3 has 13 residues. Germline CDR1 and CDR2: LNHDA and SQIVND (reference sequence). CDR3 DNA: TGTGCCAGTAGTATCTGGACCTACAATGAGCAGTTCTTC. This translates into CASSIWTYNEQFF.

CDR3 residues: CASSQGEFQETQYF. CDR3 coding DNA: TGCGCCAGCAGCCAAGGGGAGTTCCAAGAGACCCAGTACTTC. V gene TRBV4-1 combines with J gene TRBJ2-5, with a tentative D call TRBD2 (5 bases). There are 14 residues in the CDR3. Germline V CDR1 and CDR2: MGHRA, YSYEKL. The germline V and J ends were trimmed by 1 base and 1 base, with 7 bases remaining between them.

This clonotype was detected many times. The chain carries TRBV3-1 and TRBJ2-5; 11 positions match TRBD2. Trimming cost V 3 bases and J 2 bases; bases outside gene matches: 8. This CDR3 contains 17 residues. CDR1 and CDR2 (germline): LGHDT, YNNKEL (reference sequence). This chain's CDR3 is CASSHGTTSGNQETQYF. CDR3 nucleotides: TGTGCCAGCAGCCATGGGACGACTAGCGGGAATCAAGAGACCCAGTACTTC.

This clonotype was counted only a few times. This chain joins TRBV10-3 and TRBJ2-3; D unresolved. From germline, CDR1 is ENHRY and CDR2 SYGVKD. The CDR3 sequence is 16 residues long. V gave up 3 bases and J gave up 0 bases, with 13 bases separating them. CDR3 region: CAISDSRSYSTDTQYF. CDR3 in DNA: TGTGCCATCAGTGACTCCCGTAGCTATAGCACAGATACGCAGTATTTT.

V is TRBV6-1 and J is TRBJ2-5; D could derive from TRBD1 or TRBD2 (6 bases each). V was cut by 1 base and J by 4 bases, with 10 bases left in between. The germline gives CDR1 MNHNS, CDR2 SASEGT. This CDR3 contains 14 residues. Written as DNA, the CDR3 is TGTGCCAGCAGTGAAGGGGGGGCGCGAGAGACCCAGTACTTC. This gives the protein CASSEGGARETQYF.

This clonotype has only a few counts. This chain joins TRBV2 and TRBJ2-1; D is tentatively TRBD1 or TRBD2 (6 bases each). This CDR3 region has 16 residues. From germline, CDR1 is SNHLY and CDR2 FYNNEI. The ends were cut back, 5 bases at V and 1 base at J, with 15 bases in the middle. The CDR3 is CASSFRGGESYNEQFF. CDR3 sequence (DNA): TGTGCCAGCAGTTTCAGGGGAGGTGAGTCCTACAATGAGCAGTTCTTC.

The sample holds many counts of this clonotype. This chain connects TRBV4-1 to TRBJ1-5; D not certain. V was cut by 4 bases and J by 5 bases, with 12 bases left in between. From germline, CDR1 is MGHRA and CDR2 YSYEKL. The CDR3 is 14 residues long. The CDR3 is CASSLEGFDQPQHF. In nucleotides, the CDR3 is TGCGCCAGCAGCCTAGAGGGTTTCGATCAGCCCCAGCATTTT.

This clonotype was detected ten times or more. The chain combines TRBV27 with TRBJ2-7; 7 bases line up with TRBD1. The length of the CDR3 is 15 residues. CDR1 and CDR2 (germline): MNHEY, SMNVEV (reference sequence). V gave up 2 bases and J gave up 0 bases; unmatched junction bases: 4. CDR3 loop: CASSLRGQYSYEQYF. DNA of the CDR3: TGTGCCAGCAGTTTACGGGGACAGTACTCCTACGAGCAGTACTTC.

Worth noting for this clonotype: A much larger clone lies one base from this, so it may be a read error. V usage is TRBV28 and J usage is TRBJ1-1; tentatively, D is TRBD1 (6 bases). The V end was cut by 5 bases, the J end by 2 bases, with 18 bases between. The CDR3 loop spans 16 amino acids. Germline lookup yields CDR1 MDHEN and CDR2 SYDVKM. The CDR3 DNA is TGTGCCAGCAGTCTAGGCGGGACATGGATTAACACTGAAGCTTTCTTT. It yields the protein CASSLGGTWINTEAFF.

At least ten counts were recorded for this clonotype. The chain combines TRBV27 with TRBJ2-1; 8 nucleotides agree with TRBD2. CDR1 is MNHEY, CDR2 SMNVEV, per germline (reference sequence). The CDR3 loop spans 14 amino acids. J lost 6 bases, V lost 5 bases, and 6 bases had no gene match. The CDR3 protein is CASSQSGGSNEQFF. The CDR3 DNA sequence: TGTGCCAGCAGTCAGAGCGGGGGTAGCAATGAGCAGTTCTTC.

The chain links TRBV6-2 or TRBV6-3 to TRBJ2-1; 8 bases are shared with TRBD1. CDR3 length: 13 amino acids. Trimming took 8 bases from V and 8 from J; bases not matched to a gene: 8. Germline-derived CDR1 and CDR2 are MNHEY and SVGEGT. CDR3 nucleotide sequence: TGTGCCAGCGGTGGACAGGGTTTCGATGAGCAGTTCTTC. This translates into CASGGQGFDEQFF.

In its sample, this clonotype was seen many times. The chain recombines TRBV7-3 with TRBJ2-1, with 16 positions matching TRBD2. V dropped 7 bases and J dropped 8; count of bases not matched to a gene: 8. Germline CDR1 SGHTA, CDR2 FQGTGA. This CDR3 has 16 residues. CDR3 sequence (DNA): TGTGCCAGCACCCATGGGACTAGCGGGAGGGCCGATGAGCAGTTCTTC. Translation: CASTHGTSGRADEQFF.

This clonotype was counted many times. V is TRBV7-9 and J is TRBJ1-2; 10 bases align to TRBD1. CDR1 and CDR2 from the germline V gene are SEHNR and FQNEAQ (reference sequence). This CDR3 comprises 16 residues. V shed 5 bases and J 4 bases; nucleotides not matched to a gene: 10. CDR3: CASSLTGTGDPYGYTF. CDR3 in DNA: TGTGCCAGCAGCCTCACCGGGACAGGGGATCCCTATGGCTACACCTTC. The full variable domain, completed using reference TRBV7-9 and TRBJ1-2, is DTGVSQNPRHKITKRGQNVTFRCDPISEHNRLYWYRQTLGQGPEFLTYFQNEAQLEKSRLLSDRFSAERPKGSFSTLEIQRTEQGDSAMYLCASSLTGTGDPYGYTFGSGTRLTVV.

This clonotype was counted many times. This chain connects TRBV12-3 or TRBV12-4 to TRBJ2-1; 9 bases match TRBD2. There are 14 residues in the CDR3. V trimming: 6 bases; J trimming: 6 bases; junction bases outside the gene matches: 6. The CDR3 loop is CASSTTSGSNEQFF. The CDR3 DNA reads TGTGCCAGCAGCACGACTAGCGGCAGCAATGAGCAGTTCTTC.

This clonotype was picked up many times. The V gene is TRBV27, the J gene TRBJ2-7; weak D call: TRBD2 (6 bases). CDR1 is MNHEY and CDR2 is SMNVEV in the germline V gene (reference sequence). V was clipped by 5 bases and J by 3 bases, with 14 bases between them. The CDR3 totals 14 residues. The CDR3 spells CASSVGGEYYEQYF. CDR3 in DNA: TGTGCCAGCAGTGTGGGCGGGGAATACTACGAGCAGTACTTC.

This clonotype was counted at least ten times. This chain joins TRBV9 and TRBJ2-3; 10 bases fit TRBD2. The ends lost 0 bases at V and 8 bases at J; junction bases unmatched: 12. The germline CDR1 and CDR2 sequences are SGDLS and YYNGEE. The CDR3 loop spans 17 amino acids. CDR3 in amino acids: CASSVGGTSGTHGTQYF. In nucleotides, the CDR3 is TGTGCCAGCAGCGTAGGGGGTACTAGCGGGACCCACGGTACGCAGTATTTT.

This clonotype was seen repeatedly, ten times or more. One end of the junction fails to match germline, which may point to a read error. The V and J genes are TRBV27 and TRBJ2-7, with D hard to call. This CDR3 has 13 residues. The germline V gene has CDR1 MNHEY and CDR2 SMNVEV (reference sequence). The CDR3 region is CASSLSGSYEQYF. CDR3 DNA sequence: TGTGCCAGCAGCTTATCCGGCTCCTACGAGCAGTACTTC.

In its sample, this clonotype was seen a few times. The CDR3: CASSYSTLGTDTQYF. DNA of the CDR3: TGTGCCAGCAGTTACTCAACTTTGGGCACAGATACGCAGTATTTT. The V gene is TRBV6-5, the J gene TRBJ2-3; no firm D call. The CDR3 sequence is 15 residues long. Germline lookup yields CDR1 MNHEY and CDR2 SVGAGI. The ends were cut back, 0 bases at V and 1 base at J, with 8 bases in the middle.